This is a list of T cell receptor beta chains from one sample in a study of blood T cell repertoires in COVID-19. Measured with immunoSEQ multiplex PCR; TCRdb has only the in-frame clones, and not every one. The sample contains around 40,000 clones, roughly 90% of which appear only once. The sample was peripheral blood. The source is a human donor in a cohort sampled during active COVID-19. The CDR3 runs from the conserved cysteine through the conserved F or W. Fields, in order: D gene, J gene, clone size, V gene, CDR3 protein, CDR3 DNA. The D gene is left open where the match is weak. The listing skips clone size in some rows; elsewhere it reads once, few, many or a size class.

D: NA
J: TRBJ2-3
size: once
V: TRBV6-5
CDR3: CASSLQGGTDTQYF
DNA: TGTGCCAGCAGCCTACAGGGGGGGACAGATACGCAGTATTTT

D: NA
J: TRBJ1-2
size: NA
V: TRBV21-1
CDR3: CASSKSGGYTF
DNA: TGTGCCAGCAGCAAGTCGGGGGGCTACACCTTC

D: TRBD1
J: TRBJ1-6
size: NA
V: TRBV27
CDR3: CASGEQGYNSPLHF
DNA: TGTGCCAGCGGAGAACAGGGGTATAATTCACCCCTCCACTTT

D: TRBD2
J: TRBJ2-3
size: NA
V: TRBV28
CDR3: CASRLAGAGSDTQYF
DNA: TGTGCCAGCAGACTAGCGGGAGCTGGCTCAGATACGCAGTATTTT

D: TRBD1
J: TRBJ1-6
size: NA
V: TRBV5-8
CDR3: CASSSRQGNNSPLHF
DNA: TGTGCCAGCAGCTCGCGACAGGGTAATAATTCACCCCTCCACTTT

D: NA
J: TRBJ1-2
size: NA
V: TRBV5-1
CDR3: CASSPPAGAYGYTF
DNA: TGCGCCAGCAGCCCCCCGGCGGGGGCCTATGGCTACACCTTC

D: NA
J: TRBJ1-4
size: NA
V: TRBV19
CDR3: CASSIGFRANEKLFF
DNA: TGTGCCAGTAGTATAGGGTTCAGGGCCAATGAAAAACTGTTTTTT

D: TRBD2
J: TRBJ2-3
size: NA
V: TRBV3-1/TRBV3-2
CDR3: CASSSGGTSGVTDTQYF
DNA: TGTGCCAGCAGCTCCGGGGGGACTAGCGGGGTAACAGATACGCAGTATTTT

D: NA
J: TRBJ2-3
size: NA
V: TRBV14
CDR3: CASSHGGLVTSTDTQYF
DNA: TGTGCCAGCAGCCACGGCGGGCTAGTGACTAGCACAGATACGCAGTATTTT

D: TRBD1
J: TRBJ2-1
size: once
V: TRBV4-3
CDR3: CASSPRGTGSYNEQFF
DNA: TGCGCCAGCAGCCCCCGCGGGACAGGTTCCTACAATGAGCAGTTCTTC

D: NA
J: TRBJ2-5
size: NA
V: TRBV7-8
CDR3: CASSHSGLTGHF
DNA: TGTGCCAGCAGCCATTCAGGACTAACCGGTCACTTC

D: TRBD2
J: TRBJ2-3
size: NA
V: TRBV2
CDR3: CASVGGGTDTQYF
DNA: TGTGCCAGCGTCGGGGGGGGAACAGATACGCAGTATTTT

D: TRBD1
J: TRBJ1-4
size: NA
V: TRBV28
CDR3: CASTLGGQGNEKLFF
DNA: TGTGCCAGCACCCTGGGGGGACAGGGGAATGAAAAACTGTTTTTT

D: NA
J: TRBJ1-4
size: few
V: TRBV12-3/TRBV12-4
CDR3: CASRGSHEKLFF
DNA: TGTGCCAGTAGGGGGTCGCATGAAAAACTGTTTTTT

D: NA
J: TRBJ1-3
size: NA
V: TRBV19
CDR3: CASSQFSGNTIYF
DNA: TGTGCCAGTAGTCAGTTCTCCGGAAACACCATATATTTT

D: NA
J: TRBJ2-2
size: NA
V: TRBV6-1
CDR3: CASSDRVTNTGELFF
DNA: TGTGCCAGCAGTGACAGGGTTACGAACACCGGGGAGCTGTTTTTT

D: NA
J: TRBJ2-1
size: once
V: TRBV28
CDR3: CASLGGTRGNEQFF
DNA: TGTGCCAGCCTCGGAGGAACCCGGGGTAATGAGCAGTTCTTC

D: TRBD1
J: TRBJ1-5
size: NA
V: TRBV3-1/TRBV3-2
CDR3: CASADRGNQPQHF
DNA: TGTGCCAGCGCCGACAGGGGGAATCAGCCCCAGCATTTT

D: NA
J: TRBJ1-2
size: NA
V: TRBV11-2
CDR3: CASSARGTYGYTF
DNA: TGTGCCAGCAGCGCCAGGGGAACCTATGGCTACACCTTC

D: NA
J: TRBJ1-1
size: NA
V: TRBV12-3/TRBV12-4
CDR3: CASRLEANTEAFF
DNA: TGTGCCAGCAGACTGGAGGCGAACACTGAAGCTTTCTTT

D: NA
J: TRBJ1-1
size: once
V: TRBV7-9
CDR3: CASSPIGAAVRRTEAFF
DNA: TGTGCCAGCAGCCCCATTGGAGCTGCGGTGCGGCGCACTGAAGCTTTCTTT

D: NA
J: TRBJ2-3
size: NA
V: TRBV14
CDR3: CASSPSTDTQYF
DNA: TGTGCCAGCAGCCCGAGCACAGATACGCAGTATTTT

D: NA
J: TRBJ1-2
size: NA
V: TRBV3-1/TRBV3-2
CDR3: CASSLAGVPYYGYTF
DNA: TGTGCCAGCAGCCTAGCAGGGGTACCTTACTATGGCTACACCTTC

D: TRBD1
J: TRBJ2-2
size: NA
V: TRBV19
CDR3: CASSIGQGAHGELFF
DNA: TGTGCCAGTAGTATAGGACAGGGGGCTCACGGGGAGCTGTTTTTT

D: NA
J: TRBJ2-2
size: NA
V: TRBV7-3
CDR3: CASSLRQRNTGELFF
DNA: TGTGCCAGCAGCTTAAGGCAACGGAACACCGGGGAGCTGTTTTTT

D: NA
J: TRBJ1-3
size: few
V: TRBV18
CDR3: CASSPYGSSGNTIYF
DNA: TGTGCCAGCTCACCTTATGGGAGCTCTGGAAACACCATATATTTT

D: TRBD1
J: TRBJ2-7
size: NA
V: TRBV18
CDR3: CASSPGPRGYYEQYF
DNA: TGTGCCAGCTCACCGGGCCCCAGGGGGTATTACGAGCAGTACTTC

D: NA
J: TRBJ2-2
size: NA
V: TRBV24-1
CDR3: CATPSAITGSNTGELFF
DNA: TGTGCCACCCCCTCTGCGATAACAGGTTCGAACACCGGGGAGCTGTTTTTT

D: TRBD2
J: TRBJ2-1
size: NA
V: TRBV5-1
CDR3: CASSLTGRGTSGINNEQFF
DNA: TGCGCCAGCAGCTTGACAGGGCGCGGGACTAGCGGGATCAACAATGAGCAGTTCTTC

D: NA
J: TRBJ2-1
size: NA
V: TRBV6-2/TRBV6-3
CDR3: CASSLAPVAAKREQFF
DNA: TGTGCCAGCAGTCTAGCCCCGGTGGCAGCGAAGCGGGAGCAGTTCTTC

D: NA
J: TRBJ1-5
size: few
V: TRBV27
CDR3: CASSLWTPPKRDQPQHF
DNA: TGTGCCAGCAGTTTGTGGACACCGCCAAAGCGGGATCAGCCCCAGCATTTT

D: TRBD1
J: TRBJ2-7
size: NA
V: TRBV18
CDR3: CASSRSQGASEQYF
DNA: TGTGCCAGCTCACGAAGCCAGGGGGCTAGCGAGCAGTACTTC

D: NA
J: TRBJ1-3
size: NA
V: TRBV18
CDR3: CASSPQRAISGNTIYF
DNA: TGTGCCAGCTCACCACAGCGGGCCATCTCTGGAAACACCATATATTTT

D: NA
J: TRBJ2-2
size: NA
V: TRBV7-2
CDR3: CASSPAGGRGTGELFF
DNA: TGTGCCAGCAGCCCCGCCGGGGGGCGGGGTACCGGGGAGCTGTTTTTT

D: NA
J: TRBJ2-7
size: NA
V: TRBV27
CDR3: CASSLGQQGYEQYF
DNA: TGTGCCAGCAGTTTAGGGCAACAGGGATACGAGCAGTACTTC

D: NA
J: TRBJ1-3
size: NA
V: TRBV5-6
CDR3: CASSLSGAGGNTIYF
DNA: TGTGCCAGCAGCTTGAGTGGGGCCGGGGGAAACACCATATATTTT

D: NA
J: TRBJ2-5
size: NA
V: TRBV24-1
CDR3: CATSEGDKGNQETQYF
DNA: TGTGCCACCAGTGAAGGGGACAAGGGAAACCAAGAGACCCAGTACTTC

D: NA
J: TRBJ1-1
size: NA
V: TRBV10-3
CDR3: CAISDPLGLGTEAFF
DNA: TGTGCCATCAGTGATCCTTTGGGGCTCGGGACTGAAGCTTTCTTT

D: TRBD1
J: TRBJ2-7
size: NA
V: TRBV6-4
CDR3: CASKHRQGAYEQYF
DNA: TGTGCCAGCAAACATAGACAGGGGGCTTACGAGCAGTACTTC

D: TRBD1
J: TRBJ1-5
size: NA
V: TRBV24-1
CDR3: CATGQSGQGGNQPQHF
DNA: TGTGCCACCGGACAAAGTGGACAGGGGGGAAATCAGCCCCAGCATTTT

D: TRBD1
J: TRBJ2-7
size: NA
V: TRBV7-2
CDR3: CASSLGGTGFYEQYF
DNA: TGTGCCAGCAGCTTAGGGGGGACAGGGTTTTACGAGCAGTACTTC

D: NA
J: TRBJ2-7
size: NA
V: TRBV5-1
CDR3: CASSLQGGHEQYF
DNA: TGCGCCAGCAGCCTACAGGGCGGACACGAGCAGTACTTC

D: NA
J: TRBJ2-5
size: once
V: TRBV5-1
CDR3: CASSFTLREETQYF
DNA: TGCGCCAGCAGCTTCACCCTCAGGGAAGAGACCCAGTACTTC

D: TRBD2
J: TRBJ2-1
size: NA
V: TRBV28
CDR3: CASHLAGDYNEQFF
DNA: TGTGCCAGCCACCTAGCGGGAGATTACAATGAGCAGTTCTTC

D: NA
J: TRBJ1-3
size: NA
V: TRBV14
CDR3: CASSPSSGNTIYF
DNA: TGTGCCAGCAGCCCGAGTTCTGGAAACACCATATATTTT